The 22 T cell receptor beta chains in this list originate from one sample, sequenced in a study of immune heterogeneity within non-small cell lung tumors. Bulk tumor genomic DNA (around 600 ng per sample) served as template. Collection of several biopsies per primary tumor, spaced far apart, took place during surgery. Patients had untreated, newly diagnosed non-small cell lung cancer and underwent curative surgery. In a multiplex PCR, 32 V and 13 J primers amplified TCR beta CDR3. TCRdb re-called the multiplex PCR reads through MiXCR, storing one row per CDR3 protein. Of about 4,300 distinct CDR3 sequences detected, 20% to 25% appear once; the ten largest clones hold roughly 8%. The material sequenced was lung tumor tissue. These receptor sequences come from a man aged 70-80 years with non-small cell lung cancer.

This clonotype is categorized as medium-sized. The junction and the germline gene differ at one end; a read error may be behind it. The V and J genes are TRBV4-1 and TRBJ2-7, with no clear D. Germline CDR1 and CDR2: MGHRA and YSYEKL. The CDR3 contains 15 residues. The CDR3 is CASSQGFADAYEQYF. The CDR3 nucleotides read TGCGCCAGCAGCCAAGGGTTCGCCGATGCCTACGAGCAGTATTTC.

In this sample, this clonotype is medium-sized. This chain connects TRBV7-2 to TRBJ2-3; D ambiguous. Germline values: CDR1 SGHTA, CDR2 FQGNSA. This CDR3 contains 11 residues. V shed 3 bases and J shed 2 bases, with 0 bases lying between them. The CDR3 loop reads CASSFTDTQYF. The CDR3 DNA sequence: TGTGCCAGCAGCTTCACAGATACGCAGTATTTT.

This clonotype was found a few times. The CDR3 loop is CSAPGTGGPKGIYNEQFF. DNA for the CDR3: TGCAGTGCACCTGGGACAGGGGGGCCGAAGGGGATTTACAATGAGCAGTTCTTC. The gene calls are TRBV20-1 and TRBJ2-1, with 11 bases fitting TRBD1. J gave up 4 bases and V 6 bases, and 17 bases lay outside the gene matches. Germline-derived CDR1 and CDR2 are DFQATT and SNEGSKA (reference sequence). The CDR3 is made up of 18 amino acids.

In regard to this clonotype: A read error may be the cause here, since a much bigger clone is one base away. The chain links TRBV12-3 or TRBV12-4 to TRBJ1-6; the D gene is possibly TRBD1 (5 bases). V lost 1 base and J lost 9, with 13 bases in between. The CDR3 runs 15 residues. This CDR3 is CASSLGSWGRSPLHF. In DNA, the CDR3 is TGTGCCAGCAGTTTAGGTTCATGGGGACGTTCACCCCTCCACTTT.

This clonotype is judged medium-sized. The V call is TRBV27, the J call TRBJ1-2; no clear D gene. The CDR3 totals 15 residues. Trimming cost V 6 bases and J 7 bases, with 21 bases left between them. Germline loops: CDR1 MNHEY, CDR2 SMNVEV (reference sequence). CDR3 DNA: TGTGCCAGCAGCCCCCTCGCCGGTCTTAGAGGTGGCTACACCTTC. The encoded protein is CASSPLAGLRGGYTF.

The V gene is TRBV20-1, the J gene TRBJ2-1, with D maybe TRBD1 (7 bases). The CDR3 sequence is 13 residues long. Trimming stripped 6 bases from V and 8 bases from J, with 17 bases between. Germline CDR1 reads DFQATT; CDR2 reads SNEGSKA (reference sequence). Written as DNA, the CDR3 is TGCAGTGCCAGGGGGGTCACGGGATATGAGCAGTTCTTC. Encoded protein: CSARGVTGYEQFF.

On this clonotype: This could be a read error, since a much larger clone is one nucleotide away. V is TRBV6-1 and J is TRBJ1-6, with 7 bases matching TRBD1. Germline values: CDR1 MNHNS, CDR2 SASEGT. The CDR3 has 14 residues. This chain's CDR3 is CVSSPSGGNSPLHF. CDR3 coding DNA: TGTGTCAGCAGCCCTTCAGGGGGTAATTCACCCCTCCACTTT.

In this sample, this clonotype turned up a few times. V usage is TRBV11-3 and J usage is TRBJ2-1; 8 bases map to TRBD2. The CDR3 runs 14 residues. The trim removed 0 bases at V and 9 bases at J, leaving 4 bases unmatched. Germline V lookup: CDR1 SGHNT, CDR2 YENEEA. CDR3 bases: TGTGCCAGCAGCTTAGATCTAAGCGGGGGTGAGCAGTTCTTC. This codes for CASSLDLSGGEQFF.

This clonotype is medium-sized. This chain uses TRBV20-1 with TRBJ2-5, with D hard to call. The CDR3 contains 14 residues. V was pared by 6 bases and J by 6 bases, with 20 bases between. Germline V CDR1 and CDR2: DFQATT, SNEGSKA (reference sequence). The CDR3 DNA sequence: TGCAGTGCCCTAAGCGATATACCCCCTAAGACCCAGTACTTC. Translation gives CSALSDIPPKTQYF.

By proportion, this clonotype is medium-sized (0.01 to 0.1%). This chain joins TRBV6-1 and TRBJ1-5; no definite D call. Germline values: CDR1 MNHNS, CDR2 SASEGT. The germline V and J ends were trimmed by 5 bases and 5 bases, with 10 bases remaining between them. The CDR3 spans 13 residues. CDR3 protein: CASSPSVDQPQHF. The CDR3 DNA reads TGTGCCAGCAGTCCTAGTGTGGATCAGCCCCAGCATTTT.

By share, this clonotype ranks as medium-sized. The V and J genes are TRBV30 and TRBJ1-2; 10 bases line up with TRBD1. After removal of 2 bases from V and 2 bases from J, the junction contained 8 bases not matched to a gene. This CDR3 is built from 16 residues. Germline assignment: CDR1 GTSNPN and CDR2 SVGIG (reference sequence). The CDR3: CAWSPKTGGANYGYTF. The DNA of the CDR3 is TGTGCCTGGAGTCCCAAGACAGGGGGCGCCAACTATGGCTACACCTTC.

A word on this clonotype: At one of its ends the junction is not consistent with the germline gene, which may arise from a read error. V and J are TRBV30 and TRBJ2-5, with 9 nucleotides matching TRBD2. The germline gives CDR1 GTSNPN, CDR2 SVGIG (reference sequence). The CDR3 covers 18 residues. DNA of the CDR3: TGTGCCTGGAGTGTACGTCGGGGCGGGAGGGCGGGTTTAAATGAGCGGTTCTTC. Translation gives CAWSVRRGGRAGLNERFF.

The table lists this clonotype with a few counts. The rearrangement uses TRBV12-3 or TRBV12-4 and TRBJ2-5; D call uncertain. V was shortened by 5 bases and J by 3 bases, with 4 bases between the two germline ends. This CDR3 region has 11 residues. CDR3: CASSVEETQYF. DNA for the CDR3: TGTGCCAGCAGTGTCGAAGAGACCCAGTACTTC.

By frequency in the sample, this clonotype is medium-sized (0.01 to 0.1%). The rearrangement uses TRBV6-1 and TRBJ1-1, with D possibly being TRBD1 (6 bases). The CDR3 covers 13 residues. Trimming stripped 5 bases from V and 8 bases from J, with 15 bases between. The germline V gene has CDR1 MNHNS and CDR2 SASEGT. The CDR3 reads CASSPTGQLEAFF. Here the CDR3 DNA reads TGTGCCAGCAGTCCCACAGGACAGTTAGAAGCTTTCTTT.

This clonotype was picked up a small number of times. The V and J genes are TRBV16 and TRBJ1-1, with D tentatively TRBD1 (5 bases). Germline assignment: CDR1 KGHSY and CDR2 FQNENV. The CDR3 has 15 amino acids. Trimming took 3 bases from V and 1 from J, leaving 12 bases between them. CDR3 nucleotide sequence: TGTGCCAGCAGCCAGGCTTGGGGCCGGAACACTGAAGCTTTCTTT. Translating gives CASSQAWGRNTEAFF.

In its sample, this clonotype ranks as medium-sized. The genes are TRBV3-1 and TRBJ2-5; maybe TRBD2 (6 bases). CDR1 and CDR2 (germline): LGHDT, YNNKEL (reference sequence). The CDR3 covers 15 residues. V was clipped by 6 bases and J by 1 base, with 15 bases between them. The CDR3 DNA is TGTGCCAGCAGGCAACAACGGGACTTCCAAGAGACCCAGTACTTC. Translating gives CASRQQRDFQETQYF.

By share, this clonotype counts as medium-sized (0.01 to 0.1%). The chain combines TRBV7-9 with TRBJ2-1; 8 bases align to TRBD1. Germline CDR1 reads SEHNR; CDR2 reads FQNEAQ (reference sequence). V gave up 4 bases and J gave up 6 bases; unmatched junction bases: 20. This CDR3 is built from 19 residues. The CDR3 protein is CASSSRRVWGTGAVNEQFF. The CDR3 nucleotides read TGTGCCAGCAGCTCCAGACGGGTATGGGGGACAGGAGCCGTCAATGAGCAGTTCTTC.

This clonotype was seen a handful of times. The chain uses TRBV28 and TRBJ1-2, with 8 bases fitting TRBD1. V was pared by 7 bases and J by 8 bases, with 12 bases of the junction left unmatched. The germline CDR1 and CDR2 sequences are MDHEN and SYDVKM. This CDR3 is built from 14 residues. CDR3 nucleotide sequence: TGTGCCAGCATCGCCCCCGGACAGGGAGGCGGCTACACCTTC. It is translated as CASIAPGQGGGYTF.

The chain recombines TRBV5-4 with TRBJ1-2; the D gene is possibly TRBD1 (5 bases). The CDR3 totals 15 residues. V was shortened by 2 bases and J by 6 bases, with 17 bases between the two germline ends. Per germline, CDR1 SGHNT and CDR2 YYREEE (reference sequence). CDR3 protein: CASSFDRGGLNGYTF. In nucleotides, the CDR3 is TGTGCCAGCAGCTTCGACCGCGGGGGGTTAAATGGCTACACCTTC.

This clonotype is categorized as large (0.1 to 1%). The gene calls are TRBV7-8 and TRBJ2-7, with D tentatively TRBD2 (5 bases). This CDR3 is built from 16 residues. Looked up from germline, CDR1 is SGHVS and CDR2 is FQNEAQ. The V end lost 6 bases, the J end lost 2 bases, and 20 bases lay between the germline ends. The CDR3 spells CASSRGYAVVAYEQYF. CDR3 nucleotides: TGTGCCAGCAGTCGAGGGTACGCCGTTGTTGCCTACGAGCAGTACTTC. Combining the CDR3 with reference TRBV7-8 and TRBJ2-7 gives the whole variable domain GAGVSQSPRYKVAKRGQDVALRCDPISGHVSLFWYQQALGQGPEFLTYFQNEAQLDKSGLPSDRFFAERPEGSVSTLKIQRTQQEDSAVYLCASSRGYAVVAYEQYFGPGTRLTVT.

In its sample, this clonotype ranks as medium-sized. This sequence joins TRBV11-2 and TRBJ1-2; D might be TRBD1 (6 bases). The CDR3 covers 15 residues. Looked up from germline, CDR1 is SGHAT and CDR2 is FQNNGV. The V end was cut by 5 bases, the J end by 9 bases, with 22 bases between. The CDR3 nucleotides are TGTGCCAGCAGCCCCGCGGCCGAGAGGGGGGCCAGCTACACCTTC. Its translation: CASSPAAERGASYTF. The full variable domain, with the rest looked up from reference TRBV11-2 and TRBJ1-2, is EAGVAQSPRYKIIEKRQSVAFWCNPISGHATLYWYQQILGQGPKLLIQFQNNGVVDDSQLPKDRFSAERLKGVDSTLKIQPAKLEDSAVYLCASSPAAERGASYTFGSGTRLTVV.

This clonotype is categorized as medium-sized. The chain is built from TRBV11-2 and TRBJ2-7; TRBD2 matches at 11 bases. The CDR3 spans 19 residues. After removal of 5 bases from V and 0 bases from J, the junction contained 15 bases not matched to a gene. Germline loops: CDR1 SGHAT, CDR2 FQNNGV. As DNA, the CDR3 is TGTGCCAGCAGCCCGACCCCAGGACTAGCGGGTCTGAGCTCCTACGAGCAGTACTTC. Its protein product is CASSPTPGLAGLSSYEQYF.